This section outlines one T cell receptor (beta chain) sequence together with its context. The V gene lost 1 base and the J gene lost 8 bases, with 6 bases spanning the gap. The CDR3 is 12 amino acids. This entry is derived from a study of blood T cell repertoires in COVID-19. Study-wide background: Samples representing acute and convalescent COVID-19 were sourced from the United States, Italy and Spain. PBMCs, B-cell-depleted T cells, or T cells provided the cDNA or gDNA that made up the material.

Source study methods: Estimated nucleated cell counts came from reference gene primer amplification. Sequencing was performed with immunoSEQ multiplex PCR; in TCRdb, only in-frame clones are kept and a portion is missing. V, J and clone size reflect that table, while D and trimming were determined from the DNA. Found here are about 140,000 clones, around 83% of them singletons; the top ten hold around 9.6%. Material for sequencing was peripheral blood. The chain couples TRBV12-3 or TRBV12-4 to TRBJ2-1, with D possibly TRBD2 on 5 matching bases. The clonotype was recovered from a man in his sixties with active or convalescent COVID-19. DNA for the CDR3: TGTGCCAGCAGTTTAGGGGGAGATGAGCAGTTCTTC. The encoded protein is CASSLGGDEQFF.